This T cell receptor beta chain is from a study of T-cell reconstitution after alpha-beta-depleted transplantation in children. Whole-study findings and limits: One year post-transplant, T-cell counts and diversity were largely derived from T cells produced anew. Some patients' high day-60 TCRbeta diversity was attributed to recipient cells surviving conditioning. The origin of alpha-beta T cells about two months after transplant was reportedly several hundred expanded graft clones.

This clonotype was seen at least ten times. No antigen is known for it. V shed 4 bases and J 4 bases; nucleotides not matched to a gene: 3. Germline loops: CDR1 SGHTA, CDR2 FQGNSA. This CDR3 is 15 amino acids long. Unique molecular identifiers were incorporated during preparation of the TCRbeta library. TCRdb re-called the PCR reads through MiXCR, storing one row per CDR3 protein. This sample has 200,000 to 250,000 distinct CDR3 sequences, with approximately 8% found just once. The sequence was collected from a male patient between 10 and 17 years old who had a stem cell transplant for acute lymphoblastic leukemia, so the T cells may come from the graft donor. Sequenced here: PBMCs, mostly from graft donor cells, sampled 180 days after TCRalphabeta/CD19-depleted stem cell transplant. The V and J genes are TRBV7-2 and TRBJ2-1; TRBD1 aligns across 11 bases. The CDR3 spells CASSSGTGGYNEQFF. DNA of the CDR3: TGTGCCAGCAGCTCCGGGACAGGGGGGTACAATGAGCAGTTCTTC. Looking up the rest from reference TRBV7-2 and TRBJ2-1 gives the full variable domain: GAGVSQSPSNKVTEKGKDVELRCDPISGHTALYWYRQSLGQGLEFLIYFQGNSAPDKSGLPSDRFSAERTGGSVSTLTIQRTQQEDSAVYLCASSSGTGGYNEQFFGPGTRLTVL.